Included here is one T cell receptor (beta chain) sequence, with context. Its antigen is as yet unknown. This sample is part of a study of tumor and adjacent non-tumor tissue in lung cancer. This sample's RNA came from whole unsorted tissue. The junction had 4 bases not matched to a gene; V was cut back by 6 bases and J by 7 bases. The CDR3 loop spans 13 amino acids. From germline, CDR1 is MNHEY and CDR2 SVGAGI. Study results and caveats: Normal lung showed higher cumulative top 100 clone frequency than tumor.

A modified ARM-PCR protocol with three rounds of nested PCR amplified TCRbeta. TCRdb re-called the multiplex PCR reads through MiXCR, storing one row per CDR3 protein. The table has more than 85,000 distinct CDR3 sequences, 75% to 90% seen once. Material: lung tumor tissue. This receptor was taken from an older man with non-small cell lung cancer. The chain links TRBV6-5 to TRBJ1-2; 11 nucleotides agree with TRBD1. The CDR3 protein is CASRAGTGGGYTF. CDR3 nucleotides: TGTGCCAGCAGAGCTGGGACAGGGGGTGGCTACACCTTC.